A selection of T cell receptor beta chains follows, all from one sample in a study of blood T cell repertoires in COVID-19. Sequencing was performed with immunoSEQ multiplex PCR; in TCRdb, only in-frame clones are kept and a portion is missing. The repertoire holds 220,000 or so clones, with around 83% as singletons. Material: peripheral blood. These TCRs come from a man over 45 who had recovered from COVID-19. CDR3s include the opening cysteine and the closing phenylalanine or tryptophan. D genes are given only for firm matches. For some rows the clone size is stated as once, few or many, or as a class when expanded; others skip it.

d_call	clone_size	j_call	v_call	cdr3_length	cdr3_nt	cdr3_aa
-	-	TRBJ1-5	TRBV28	17	TGTGCCAGCAGTCCCCGAGGGAGGGGGGCTGGCAATCAGCCCCAGCATTTT	CASSPRGRGAGNQPQHF
-	-	TRBJ1-2	TRBV6-5	10	TGTGCCAGCTACGAGGGAGGCTACACCTTC	CASYEGGYTF
TRBD2	-	TRBJ2-1	TRBV10-1	16	TGCGCCAGCAGTGATGGGGCGGGAGGGCACTACAATGAGCAGTTCTTC	CASSDGAGGHYNEQFF
TRBD1	once	TRBJ1-2	TRBV5-5	14	TGTGCCAGCAGCGGCGGACAGGGGGCGGGTGGCTACACCTTC	CASSGGQGAGGYTF
-	-	TRBJ2-5	TRBV30	12	TGTGCCTGGAGTAGAGGGATCGAGACCCAGTACTTC	CAWSRGIETQYF
TRBD2	-	TRBJ2-3	TRBV28	16	TGTGCCAGCAGTTTATTGGTAGCGGGAGCCGCAGATACGCAGTATTTT	CASSLLVAGAADTQYF
-	once	TRBJ1-5	TRBV30	17	TGTGCCTGGAGTTTCCCTTTTGAGGGCAGGGAGGGTCAGCCCCAGCATTTT	CAWSFPFEGREGQPQHF
-	-	TRBJ1-1	TRBV6-5	15	TGTGCCAGCAGTTACTCGGGGTACAGGGCCCCAGAAGCTTTCTTT	CASSYSGYRAPEAFF
-	-	TRBJ1-2	TRBV28	14	TGTGCCAGCAGAGGTGGGGGGGCCAACTATGGCTACACCTTC	CASRGGGANYGYTF
TRBD2	few	TRBJ2-1	TRBV27	13	TGTGCCAGCAGTGGGACTAACTACAATGAGCAGTTCTTC	CASSGTNYNEQFF
-	-	TRBJ2-5	TRBV18	14	TGTGCCAGCTCACCACAGGGACTTCAAGAGACCCAGTACTTC	CASSPQGLQETQYF
TRBD1	-	TRBJ1-2	TRBV6-2/TRBV6-3	14	TGTGCCAGCAGTCGACAGGGGACCCGCTATGGCTACACCTTC	CASSRQGTRYGYTF
TRBD1	-	TRBJ2-7	TRBV19	14	TGTGCCAGTTCCTGGGACAGGCGATCCTACGAGCAGTACTTC	CASSWDRRSYEQYF
-	-	TRBJ2-7	TRBV11-2	17	TGTGCCAGCAGCTCCTTACAGGCACGGAAAGGAATCTACGAGCAGTACTTC	CASSSLQARKGIYEQYF
-	once	TRBJ1-6	TRBV27	16	TGTGCCAGCCGGCGGGGCAGGGACTCCTATAATTCACCCCTCCACTTT	CASRRGRDSYNSPLHF
TRBD1	once	TRBJ1-2	TRBV4-1	15	TGCGCCAGCAGCCAACCAATAGACAGGGTCCATGGCTACACCTTC	CASSQPIDRVHGYTF
TRBD2	-	TRBJ2-3	TRBV13	18	TGTGCCAGCAGCTTACCCCTCGGACTAGCGGGGCCCACAGATACGCAGTATTTT	CASSLPLGLAGPTDTQYF
-	few	TRBJ1-2	TRBV2	14	TGTGCCAGCAGTCGGGGGGGAACTTCGTATGGCTACACCTTC	CASSRGGTSYGYTF
-	-	TRBJ2-5	TRBV12-3/TRBV12-4	11	TGTGCCAGCAGTTTACTCGGGACCCAGTACTTC	CASSLLGTQYF
-	-	TRBJ1-1	TRBV19	15	TGTGCCAGTAGTATATTCGACAGTGAGAACACTGAAGCTTTCTTT	CASSIFDSENTEAFF
TRBD2	-	TRBJ2-5	TRBV18	17	TGTGCCAGCTCACCCTTGGGCTCCGGGAGGGCCAAGGAGACCCAGTACTTC	CASSPLGSGRAKETQYF
TRBD2	-	TRBJ2-3	TRBV30	14	TGTGCCTGGACCTTAGCGGGAGGGGTAGATACGCAGTATTTT	CAWTLAGGVDTQYF
-	-	TRBJ2-7	TRBV3-1/TRBV3-2	14	TGTGCCAGCAGCATTCAGGGTGGCTCCTACGAGCAGTACTTC	CASSIQGGSYEQYF
TRBD2	-	TRBJ2-2	TRBV18	17	TGTGCCAGCTCACCGCTAGCGGGAGCATTGAACACCGGGGAGCTGTTTTTT	CASSPLAGALNTGELFF
TRBD1	-	TRBJ1-5	TRBV27	16	TGTGCCAGCAGTCCACAGACAGGGGGCCGCAATCAGCCCCAGCATTTT	CASSPQTGGRNQPQHF
-	few	TRBJ1-6	TRBV2	16	TGTGCCAGCAGTGAAGATGGGGGGGCCCGAAATTCACCCCTCCACTTT	CASSEDGGARNSPLHF
-	-	TRBJ2-7	TRBV29-1	19	TGCAGCGTTGAAGTGGTGGAAACCCTGAGGCAGGGGATTTACTACGAGCAGTACTTC	CSVEVVETLRQGIYYEQYF
-	-	TRBJ2-1	TRBV18	12	TGTGCCAGCTCACCCCAGGGCAATGAGCAGTTCTTC	CASSPQGNEQFF
-	-	TRBJ2-3	TRBV7-8	16	TGTGCCAGCAGCTTAGCGGCAGGGATGGGAACAGATACGCAGTATTTT	CASSLAAGMGTDTQYF
TRBD1	-	TRBJ1-4	TRBV27	16	TGTGCCAGCAGGGGGACCGGGACAGGGGAAAATGAAAAACTGTTTTTT	CASRGTGTGENEKLFF
-	-	TRBJ1-6	TRBV6-5	14	TGTGCCAGCGATCGGGGGGACCTAAATTCACCCCTCCACTTT	CASDRGDLNSPLHF
-	few	TRBJ1-1	TRBV18	15	TGTGCCAGCTCACCCGCCGCAGGGAAGAACACTGAAGCTTTCTTT	CASSPAAGKNTEAFF
-	-	TRBJ2-2	TRBV28	14	TGTGCCAGCAGTTTGCGGGGTTATACCGGGGAGCTGTTTTTT	CASSLRGYTGELFF
TRBD1	-	TRBJ2-2	TRBV7-9	15	TGTGCCAGCAGCTACGGGACAGCGAACACCGGGGAGCTGTTTTTT	CASSYGTANTGELFF
TRBD2	-	TRBJ2-1	TRBV6-4	14	TGTGCCAGCAGCTGGACTAGCGGGAGCAATGAGCAGTTCTTC	CASSWTSGSNEQFF
TRBD1	-	TRBJ2-1	TRBV12-3/TRBV12-4	13	TGTGCCAGCAGCATGGGACAGAACAATGAGCAGTTCTTC	CASSMGQNNEQFF
-	-	TRBJ2-7	TRBV5-4	13	TGTGCCAGCAGCTTGGCTCGGGGCTACGAGCAGTACTTC	CASSLARGYEQYF
TRBD1	once	TRBJ2-7	TRBV13	14	TGTGCCAGCAGCCCCGGACAGGGCATGTACGAGCAGTACTTC	CASSPGQGMYEQYF
TRBD1	-	TRBJ1-1	TRBV19	14	TGTGCCAGTAGTACGGACAGGGCTGGCACTGAAGCTTTCTTT	CASSTDRAGTEAFF
TRBD1	-	TRBJ2-7	TRBV9	15	TGTGCCAGCAGCGTAGGGCGGGACAGGGCCTACGAGCAGTACTTC	CASSVGRDRAYEQYF
TRBD1	-	TRBJ2-7	TRBV20-1	15	TGCAGTGCTAGTCAGGGGACAGGGGCCTCCTACGAGCAGTACTTC	CSASQGTGASYEQYF
TRBD1	few	TRBJ1-6	TRBV11-2	14	TGTGCCAGCAGCTCGGGACAGTATAATTCACCCCTCCACTTT	CASSSGQYNSPLHF
-	-	TRBJ1-4	TRBV13	16	TGTGCCAGCAGCCAACGATTGGACATGGGGGGTGAAAAACTGTTTTTT	CASSQRLDMGGEKLFF
TRBD1	-	TRBJ2-2	TRBV24-1	17	TGTGCCACCAGTGATTTGACCAGGGGGAAGAACACCGGGGAGCTGTTTTTT	CATSDLTRGKNTGELFF
TRBD1	-	TRBJ1-1	TRBV4-2	15	TGTGCCAGCAGCCAAGAACAGGGGGCGCGAGCTGAAGCTTTCTTT	CASSQEQGARAEAFF
TRBD2	-	TRBJ2-1	TRBV19	16	TGTGCCAGTAGCCCCCTGGGAGCGGGAGAGGACAATGAGCAGTTCTTC	CASSPLGAGEDNEQFF
-	-	TRBJ2-3	TRBV28	14	TGTGCCAGCAGCCGGACAGCTAGCACAGATACGCAGTATTTT	CASSRTASTDTQYF
TRBD2	-	TRBJ2-7	TRBV4-1	19	TGCGCCAGCAGCCAAGGAGGTGGACTAGCGGGAGTGGTGGTGTACGAGCAGTACTTC	CASSQGGGLAGVVVYEQYF
TRBD2	-	TRBJ2-7	TRBV3-1/TRBV3-2	15	TGTGCCAGCAGCCAAGCCACTAGCGGGTTCTACGAGCAGTACTTC	CASSQATSGFYEQYF
-	few	TRBJ2-2	TRBV9	14	TGTGCCAGCAGCGTAGTAGCGTTGTCCGGGGAGCTGTTTTTT	CASSVVALSGELFF